The 32 T cell receptor beta chains below were found in one sample sequenced in a study of PD-L1 blockade in urothelial cancer. As to time point: pretreatment peripheral blood. Libraries were prepared by immunoSEQ multiplex PCR; TCRdb keeps only in-frame clonotypes and omits some of them. The data contain 70,000 to 90,000 clones, about 83% of them singletons. The input for sequencing was PBMCs, taken around atezolizumab (anti-PD-L1) treatment. The receptor source for this set is a man aged 55 to 70 with urothelial cancer.

V usage is TRBV7-9 and J usage is TRBJ2-7, with a tentative D call TRBD1 (5 bases). Germline V lookup: CDR1 SEHNR, CDR2 FQNEAQ (reference sequence). The CDR3 is made up of 12 amino acids. Between the trimmed V and J ends, which lost 7 bases and 3 bases, there was a span of 10 bases. CDR3 nucleotides: TGTGCCAGCAACGATCAGGGCTACGAGCAGTACTTC. Protein product: CASNDQGYEQYF.

This clone was recorded at least ten times. This sequence joins TRBV6-1 and TRBJ2-5; maybe TRBD2 (5 bases). Germline V gene data show CDR1 as MNHNS and CDR2 as SASEGT. The CDR3 contains 14 residues. The ends were cut back, 0 bases at V and 7 bases at J, with 12 bases in the middle. The CDR3 is CASSEAGLGVTQYF. For the CDR3, the DNA is TGTGCCAGCAGTGAAGCTGGACTCGGCGTGACCCAGTACTTC.

In this sample, this clone turned up a few times. This chain links TRBV6-5 with TRBJ2-7, with 8 bases lining up with TRBD2. The V gene's germline CDR1 is MNHEY and CDR2 SVGAGI. This CDR3 comprises 15 residues. The V and J ends lost 5 bases and 4 bases, in that order; junction bases with no gene match: 10. CDR3 region: CASSTPRGGRYEQYF. The DNA for the CDR3 is TGTGCCAGCAGTACGCCTAGGGGCGGGAGGTACGAGCAGTACTTC.

J is TRBJ1-4 and V is TRBV19; 8 bases are a match to TRBD1. Germline CDR1 LNHDA, CDR2 SQIVND (reference sequence). V was clipped by 3 bases and J by 5 bases; unmatched bases: 2. This CDR3 region has 14 residues. The CDR3 DNA reads TGTGCCAGTAGTATTGGGACAGGAAATGAAAAACTGTTTTTT. Translating it yields CASSIGTGNEKLFF.

This clone was seen a single time. The CDR3 loop reads CASSQDVQGVANEKLFF. Written as DNA, the CDR3 is TGCGCCAGCAGCCAAGATGTCCAGGGGGTTGCTAATGAAAAACTGTTTTTT. The V and J genes are TRBV4-1 and TRBJ1-4; 7 positions agree with TRBD1. Germline-derived CDR1 and CDR2 are MGHRA and YSYEKL. V shed 0 bases, J shed 3 bases, and the junction held 7 bases outside the gene matches. This CDR3 comprises 17 residues.

The chain carries TRBV6-5 and TRBJ2-7, with unresolved D. The V end lost 3 bases, the J end lost 5 bases, and 5 bases lay between the germline ends. This CDR3 region has 11 residues. Germline assignment: CDR1 MNHEY and CDR2 SVGAGI. As DNA, the CDR3 is TGTGCCAGCAGTTATTTCGACGAGCAGTACTTC. Translation: CASSYFDEQYF.

This chain's CDR3 is CASSVVQGSYGYTF. CDR3 DNA: TGTGCCAGCAGCGTAGTTCAGGGCTCCTATGGCTACACCTTC. The chain joins TRBV9 to TRBJ1-2; D is perhaps TRBD1 (5 bases). This CDR3 is 14 amino acids long. Germline assignment: CDR1 SGDLS and CDR2 YYNGEE. V was trimmed by 0 bases and J by 4 bases, leaving 10 bases between them.

The chain carries TRBV9 and TRBJ2-1; unclear D gene. CDR3 length: 11 residues. Germline V gene lookup returns CDR1 SGDLS and CDR2 YYNGEE. Trimming cost V 2 bases and J 5 bases, with 2 bases left between them. In nucleotides, the CDR3 is TGTGCCAGCAGCGTTAACAATGAGCAGTTCTTC. Amino acid sequence: CASSVNNEQFF.

This clone was seen only once. The chain carries TRBV4-1 and TRBJ1-5; 10 nucleotides align to TRBD1. Per germline, CDR1 MGHRA and CDR2 YSYEKL. With V trimmed by 2 bases and J by 5 bases, 3 bases remained unmatched. The CDR3 is 15 amino acids. The CDR3 DNA is TGCGCCAGCAGCCAATCGGACAGGGGGTATCAGCCCCAGCATTTT. Its protein is CASSQSDRGYQPQHF.

This chain connects TRBV6-5 to TRBJ2-2, with no clear D. Germline lookup yields CDR1 MNHEY and CDR2 SVGAGI. Trimming removed 2 bases from V and 1 base from J, with 8 bases in between. This CDR3 has 15 residues. CDR3 in amino acids: CASSYSQENTGELFF. The CDR3 DNA sequence: TGTGCCAGCAGTTACAGTCAGGAGAACACCGGGGAGCTGTTTTTT.

The chain uses TRBV9 and TRBJ2-2; D may be TRBD1 (5 bases). Trimming removed 0 bases at V and 6 bases at J, with 9 bases between. The length of the CDR3 is 14 residues. Germline CDR1 and CDR2: SGDLS and YYNGEE. DNA of the CDR3: TGTGCCAGCAGCGTAGACAGGATCGCCGGGGAGCTGTTTTTT. Residues: CASSVDRIAGELFF. Complete variable domain (other parts from reference TRBV9 and TRBJ2-2): DSGVTQTPKHLITATGQRVTLRCSPRSGDLSVYWYQQSLDQGLQFLIQYYNGEERAKGNILERFSAQQFPDLHSELNLSSLELGDSALYFCASSVDRIAGELFFGEGSRLTVL.

The chain uses TRBV2 and TRBJ2-2; perhaps TRBD2 as D (6 bases). Germline loops: CDR1 SNHLY, CDR2 FYNNEI. The CDR3 totals 15 residues. Trimming removed 8 bases at V and 5 bases at J, with 18 bases between. CDR3 loop: CASGGATTRTGELFF. CDR3 in DNA: TGTGCCAGCGGCGGGGCGACTACCCGTACCGGGGAGCTGTTTTTT.

The V call is TRBV30, the J call TRBJ1-1; tentatively, D is TRBD1 (6 bases). V dropped 2 bases and J dropped 1 base, with 8 bases sitting between them. The CDR3 runs to 13 residues. Germline V gene sequence: CDR1 GTSNPN, CDR2 SVGIG (reference sequence). In DNA, the CDR3 is TGTGCCTGGAGTTTACAGGGGAACACTGAAGCTTTCTTT. Amino acids: CAWSLQGNTEAFF.

This clone was seen just once. The rearrangement uses TRBV9 and TRBJ1-3; the D gene is possibly TRBD1 (6 bases). The CDR3 spans 16 residues. Germline CDR1 reads SGDLS; CDR2 reads YYNGEE. The germline V and J ends were trimmed by 1 base and 0 bases, with 11 bases remaining between them. The CDR3 DNA sequence: TGTGCCAGCAGCGTAAGGGGGGGAGTCTCTGGAAACACCATATATTTT. Protein product: CASSVRGGVSGNTIYF.

The CDR3 DNA is TGTGCCAGCAGCTTCCCCGATCAGCCCCAGCATTTT. Its protein is CASSFPDQPQHF. The chain employs TRBV7-2 and TRBJ1-5; D remains unclear. Germline V gives CDR1 SGHTA, CDR2 FQGNSA. The CDR3 has 12 residues. Between the trimmed V and J ends, which lost 3 bases and 5 bases, there was a span of 5 bases. Complete variable domain (other parts from reference TRBV7-2 and TRBJ1-5): GAGVSQSPSNKVTEKGKDVELRCDPISGHTALYWYRQSLGQGLEFLIYFQGNSAPDKSGLPSDRFSAERTGGSVSTLTIQRTQQEDSAVYLCASSFPDQPQHFGDGTRLSIL.

The chain joins TRBV7-8 to TRBJ1-5, with a possible D match to TRBD1 (6 bases). Germline values: CDR1 SGHVS, CDR2 FQNEAQ. Between the trimmed V and J ends, which lost 0 bases and 1 base, there was a span of 10 bases. The CDR3 is made up of 16 amino acids. This CDR3 reads CASSLAPGESNQPQHF. The CDR3 coding sequence is TGTGCCAGCAGCTTAGCTCCAGGGGAAAGCAATCAGCCCCAGCATTTT.

The rearrangement links TRBV6-5 to TRBJ1-1; D not certain. V dropped 0 bases and J dropped 0 bases, with 5 bases sitting between them. The CDR3 sequence is 14 residues long. The germline V gene has CDR1 MNHEY and CDR2 SVGAGI. The CDR3: CASSYSRMNTEAFF. CDR3 DNA sequence: TGTGCCAGCAGTTACTCCAGAATGAACACTGAAGCTTTCTTT.

This clone was seen a handful of times. The genes are TRBV7-3 and TRBJ2-3; D is unresolved. The germline V gene encodes CDR1 SGHTA and CDR2 FQGTGA. The V and J ends lost 4 bases and 6 bases respectively, with 5 bases between them. The CDR3 has 11 residues. The CDR3 loop is CASSYGDTQYF. CDR3 coding DNA: TGTGCCAGCAGCTACGGTGATACGCAGTATTTT. The variable domain in full, completed from reference TRBV7-3 and TRBJ2-3, reads GAGVSQTPSNKVTEKGKYVELRCDPISGHTALYWYRQSLGQGPEFLIYFQGTGAADDSGLPNDRFFAVRPEGSVSTLKIQRTERGDSAVYLCASSYGDTQYFGPGTRLTVL.

The chain employs TRBV4-3 and TRBJ1-1; D is possibly TRBD1 (5 bases). V lost 0 bases to trimming and J lost 3 bases, with 14 bases between them. The CDR3 totals 16 residues. Germline lookup yields CDR1 LGHNA and CDR2 YSLEER. This chain's CDR3 is CASSQDRVGGDTEAFF. The CDR3 nucleotides read TGCGCCAGCAGCCAAGATAGAGTCGGAGGGGACACTGAAGCTTTCTTT.

This clone was seen a handful of times. The chain is built from TRBV28 and TRBJ1-5, with a tentative D call TRBD1 (6 bases). Trimming took off 7 bases at V and 2 bases at J, with 15 bases between the two ends. CDR1 and CDR2 from the germline V gene are MDHEN and SYDVKM. This CDR3 has 15 amino acids. The CDR3 reads CASNTPGDGNQPQHF. In nucleotides, the CDR3 is TGTGCCAGCAATACCCCAGGGGATGGCAATCAGCCCCAGCATTTT.

This chain connects TRBV9 to TRBJ2-5; the match to TRBD2 covers 7 bases. This CDR3 region has 14 residues. CDR1 SGDLS and CDR2 YYNGEE come from the germline V gene. V shed 5 bases, J shed 5 bases, and the junction held 9 bases outside the gene matches. The CDR3 DNA follows: TGTGCCAGCAGTCCGGGACTATTGGTTGAGACCCAGTACTTC. Protein: CASSPGLLVETQYF.

This chain links TRBV5-4 with TRBJ2-5; TRBD1 is a possible D gene (5 bases). Deletions cut 5 bases from V and 4 bases from J, with 18 bases between. This CDR3 spans 15 amino acids. The germline gives CDR1 SGHNT, CDR2 YYREEE (reference sequence). The CDR3 is CASRLAGSRTETQYF. As DNA, the CDR3 is TGTGCCAGCAGACTGGCAGGGTCAAGGACAGAGACCCAGTACTTC.

The chain employs TRBV11-1 and TRBJ1-5; TRBD1 matches 9 bases. The junction had 3 bases not matched to a gene; V was cut back by 2 bases and J by 4 bases. In germline, CDR1 is SGHAT, CDR2 FQDESV (reference sequence). The length of the CDR3 is 15 residues. CDR3 DNA sequence: TGTGCCAGCAGCTTAACACAGGGGGCAAATCAGCCCCAGCATTTT. Translating it yields CASSLTQGANQPQHF.

This chain links TRBV9 with TRBJ1-2; the D gene is possibly TRBD1 (5 bases). Per germline, CDR1 SGDLS and CDR2 YYNGEE. The CDR3 extends over 13 amino acids. The germline V and J ends were trimmed by 0 bases and 6 bases, with 9 bases remaining between them. CDR3 in DNA: TGTGCCAGCAGCGTAGACAGGATGCATGGCTACACCTTC. Residues: CASSVDRMHGYTF.

The chain is built from TRBV11-1 and TRBJ2-3, with 9 bases fitting TRBD1. The junction had 6 bases not matched to a gene; V was cut back by 5 bases and J by 3 bases. The CDR3 spans 15 residues. Germline CDR1 reads SGHAT; CDR2 reads FQDESV (reference sequence). This chain's CDR3 is CASSTGQGLTDTQYF. CDR3 DNA sequence: TGTGCCAGCAGCACAGGACAGGGGCTGACAGATACGCAGTATTTT.

This sequence joins TRBV5-1 and TRBJ2-5, with TRBD1 matching 8 bases. With V trimmed by 0 bases and J by 5 bases, 9 bases remained unmatched. Germline V gene data show CDR1 as SGHRS and CDR2 as YFSETQ. The CDR3 has 16 residues. This CDR3 reads CASSLVVDRVPETQYF. The DNA of the CDR3 is TGCGCCAGCAGCTTGGTGGTGGACAGGGTTCCCGAGACCCAGTACTTC. The full variable domain, in which reference TRBV5-1 and TRBJ2-5 provide the parts outside the CDR3, is KAGVTQTPRYLIKTRGQQVTLSCSPISGHRSVSWYQQTPGQGLQFLFEYFSETQRNKGNFPGRFSGRQFSNSRSEMNVSTLELGDSALYLCASSLVVDRVPETQYFGPGTRLLVL.

The gene calls are TRBV4-1 and TRBJ2-3; D unresolved. The CDR3 consists of 18 residues. Germline V lookup: CDR1 MGHRA, CDR2 YSYEKL. With 1 base removed from V and 4 bases from J, the gap between germline ends came to 21 bases. The CDR3: CASSQAPRLERIADTQYF. The CDR3, as DNA: TGCGCCAGCAGCCAAGCCCCTCGACTGGAGAGGATCGCAGATACGCAGTATTTT.

V usage is TRBV30 and J usage is TRBJ1-5, with D tentatively TRBD1 (5 bases). The CDR3 runs to 14 residues. V lost 1 base and J lost 4, with 11 bases in between. The germline gives CDR1 GTSNPN, CDR2 SVGIG (reference sequence). CDR3 amino acids: CAWSEGKENQPQHF. In DNA form, the CDR3 reads TGTGCCTGGAGTGAGGGGAAGGAAAATCAGCCCCAGCATTTT.

The chain combines TRBV7-9 with TRBJ2-1, with TRBD2 as a possible D gene (6 bases). The germline gives CDR1 SEHNR, CDR2 FQNEAQ (reference sequence). With 6 bases removed from V and 6 bases from J, the gap between germline ends came to 15 bases. The CDR3 is 14 residues long. CDR3 in amino acids: CASSFFVGGNEQFF. CDR3 DNA sequence: TGTGCCAGCAGTTTTTTCGTCGGGGGCAATGAGCAGTTCTTC.

The chain links TRBV27 to TRBJ2-3; 8 bases match TRBD1. V was pared by 0 bases and J by 4 bases, with 6 bases of the junction left unmatched. The germline gives CDR1 MNHEY, CDR2 SMNVEV (reference sequence). The CDR3 sequence is 16 residues long. In DNA, the CDR3 is TGTGCCAGCAGTTTATCGGTCAGGGGGCTCGCAGATACGCAGTATTTT. Encoded protein: CASSLSVRGLADTQYF.

The J gene is TRBJ1-1, the V gene TRBV2, with unresolved D. Germline V gene sequence: CDR1 SNHLY, CDR2 FYNNEI. The CDR3 runs 15 residues. Trimming stripped 3 bases from V and 5 bases from J, with 16 bases between. The CDR3 region has the DNA TGTGCCAGCAGTGACGGGAGAGGTGGCCAAACTGAAGCTTTCTTT. Its protein is CASSDGRGGQTEAFF. Full variable domain (outside the CDR3, taken from reference TRBV2 and TRBJ1-1): EPEVTQTPSHQVTQMGQEVILRCVPISNHLYFYWYRQILGQKVEFLVSFYNNEISEKSEIFDDQFSVERPDGSNFTLKIRSTKLEDSAMYFCASSDGRGGQTEAFFGQGTRLTVV.

The gene calls are TRBV11-2 and TRBJ2-3, with D possibly TRBD2 on 6 matching bases. The V gene's germline CDR1 is SGHAT and CDR2 FQNNGV. V gave up 1 base and J gave up 6 bases, with 11 bases separating them. This CDR3 has 14 residues. CDR3: CASSLGGGVDTQYF. The CDR3 bases are TGTGCCAGCAGCTTAGGGGGCGGGGTTGATACGCAGTATTTT.